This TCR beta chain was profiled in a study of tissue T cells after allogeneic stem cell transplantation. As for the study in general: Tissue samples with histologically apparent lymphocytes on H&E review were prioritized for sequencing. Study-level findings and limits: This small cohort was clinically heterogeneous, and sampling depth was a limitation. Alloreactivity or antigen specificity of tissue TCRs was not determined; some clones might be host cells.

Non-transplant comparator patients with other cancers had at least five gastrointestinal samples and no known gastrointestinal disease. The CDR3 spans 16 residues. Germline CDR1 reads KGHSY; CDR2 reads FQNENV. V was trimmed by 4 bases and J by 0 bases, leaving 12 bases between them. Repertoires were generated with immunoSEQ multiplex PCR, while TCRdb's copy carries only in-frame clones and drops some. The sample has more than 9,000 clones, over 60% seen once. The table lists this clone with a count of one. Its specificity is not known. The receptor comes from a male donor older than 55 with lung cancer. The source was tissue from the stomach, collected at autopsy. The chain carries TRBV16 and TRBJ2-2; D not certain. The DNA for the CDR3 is TGTGCCAGCAGCCCCCGTCTGGCGCCGAACACCGGGGAGCTGTTTTTT. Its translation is CASSPRLAPNTGELFF. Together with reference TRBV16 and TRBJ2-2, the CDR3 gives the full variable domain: GEEVAQTPKHLVRGEGQKAKLYCAPIKGHSYVFWYQQVLKNEFKFLISFQNENVFDETGMPKERFSAKCLPNSPCSLEIQATKLEDSAVYFCASSPRLAPNTGELFFGEGSRLTVL.